The 23 T cell receptor beta chains below come from one sample, sequenced in a study of T cells in Graves' hyperthyroidism and ophthalmopathy. TCR beta CDR3 region amplification was performed from RNA transcripts. TCR CDR3 underwent first-round RT-PCR with the HTBI primer set. MiXCR, run by TCRdb on the multiplex PCR reads, gives a single entry per CDR3 protein. The sample records roughly 570,000 distinct CDR3 sequences, about 43% being singletons. The sequenced material came from peripheral blood or thyroid tissue (not recorded which). These receptors all come from a young woman with Graves' hyperthyroidism.

This clonotype was counted only a few times. The rearrangement joins TRBV18 to TRBJ2-7; D not resolved. Germline V gene sequence: CDR1 KGHSH, CDR2 LQKENI. The CDR3 has 13 residues. With 3 bases removed from V and 5 bases from J, the gap between germline ends came to 11 bases. CDR3 sequence reads: CASSPYGSHEQYF. CDR3 bases: TGTGCCAGCTCACCCTATGGAAGTCACGAGCAGTACTTC.

This clonotype was seen at least ten times. This chain joins TRBV12-3 or TRBV12-4 and TRBJ1-5, with a weak D call TRBD1 (5 bases). CDR3 size: 13 residues. V lost 8 bases, J lost 4 bases, and 12 bases lay in between. The CDR3 DNA reads TGTGCCAGCGGGACGTTCGTAAATCAGCCCCAGCATTTT. The encoded protein is CASGTFVNQPQHF.

This clonotype has a count of ten or more. The rearrangement uses TRBV9 and TRBJ2-7; unclear D gene. In germline, CDR1 is SGDLS, CDR2 YYNGEE. V was clipped by 0 bases and J by 2 bases, with 9 bases between them. The CDR3 spans 14 residues. The CDR3: CASSVDPGPYEQYF. DNA of the CDR3: TGTGCCAGCAGCGTAGATCCAGGCCCCTACGAGCAGTACTTC.

Points on this clonotype: Just one base apart from a much larger clone, this may be a read error. V is TRBV7-2 and J is TRBJ2-7; 9 nucleotides agree with TRBD2. V lost 5 bases and J lost 4; bases outside the gene matches: 15. CDR1 and CDR2 from the germline V gene are SGHTA and FQGNSA. This CDR3 comprises 17 residues. The CDR3 sequence is CASSPLTSGGKGYEQYF. The CDR3 DNA sequence: TGTGCCAGCAGCCCCCTGACGAGCGGGGGGAAAGGATACGAGCAGTACTTC.

The chain uses TRBV29-1 and TRBJ1-2; D is perhaps TRBD1 (6 bases). Per the germline V gene, CDR1 is SQVTM and CDR2 is ANQGSEA. This CDR3 region has 9 residues. The V end was cut by 7 bases, the J end by 7 bases, with 7 bases between. The CDR3 loop reads CSEGVGYTF. CDR3 bases: TGCAGCGAGGGGGTTGGCTACACCTTC.

This clonotype was detected a few times. This chain's CDR3 is CASRRYRSSYNSPLHF. CDR3 in DNA: TGTGCCAGCAGGCGATACAGGAGCTCCTATAATTCACCCCTCCACTTT. The V gene is TRBV5-5, the J gene TRBJ1-6; tentatively, D is TRBD1 (5 bases). The CDR3 is 16 residues long. Trimming removed 5 bases from V and 0 bases from J, with 12 bases in between. The germline CDR1 and CDR2 sequences are SGHKS and YYEKEE (reference sequence).

V usage is TRBV15 and J usage is TRBJ1-5; D is uncertain. This CDR3 contains 13 residues. Trimming removed 0 bases from V and 14 bases from J, with 14 bases in between. Germline CDR1 is LNHNV and CDR2 is YYDKDF (reference sequence). This CDR3 is CATSRDAGSYEHF. CDR3 in DNA: TGTGCCACCAGCAGAGACGCCGGGTCCTACGAGCATTTT.

The table lists this clonotype with many counts. This rearrangement joins TRBV12-3 or TRBV12-4 to TRBJ1-4, with D possibly being TRBD1 (5 bases). The CDR3 totals 13 residues. With 6 bases removed from V and 14 bases from J, the gap between germline ends came to 19 bases. The CDR3 loop reads CASSLQHPGRLFF. CDR3 DNA sequence: TGTGCCAGCAGCCTCCAGCACCCGGGGCGGCTGTTTTTT.

The J gene is TRBJ2-5, the V gene TRBV3-1; possible D gene TRBD2, 6 bases. V shed 0 bases and J shed 7 bases, with 15 bases lying between them. The CDR3 is made up of 15 amino acids. Germline V CDR1 and CDR2: LGHDT, YNNKEL (reference sequence). In DNA, the CDR3 is TGTGCCAGCAGCCAAGATCTTTTGAGGGGAGGGACCCAGTACTTC. The encoded protein is CASSQDLLRGGTQYF.

In regard to this clonotype: Being one base from a much bigger clone, this may be a read error. The gene calls are TRBV10-3 and TRBJ2-3; TRBD2 matches 9 bases. V lost 6 bases, J lost 4 bases, and 17 bases stayed unmatched. CDR1 is ENHRY, CDR2 SYGVKD, per germline. This CDR3 contains 18 residues. CDR3 DNA sequence: TGTGCCATCAGCCCCGAGGAGGGGAGCGGGGGGTTGGCAGATACGCAGTATTTT. The encoded protein is CAISPEEGSGGLADTQYF.

The chain links TRBV20-1 to TRBJ2-7; maybe TRBD2 (7 bases). CDR1 is DFQATT, CDR2 SNEGSKA, per germline (reference sequence). Trimming stripped 2 bases from V and 7 bases from J, with 18 bases between. CDR3 size: 14 residues. CDR3 DNA sequence: TGCAGTGCTAGACCAGGACTAGGGGGGGATGAGCAGTACTTC. As protein: CSARPGLGGDEQYF.

The chain uses TRBV6-2 or TRBV6-3 and TRBJ2-5; TRBD2 agrees at 7 bases. The junction had 5 bases not matched to a gene; V was cut back by 5 bases and J by 5 bases. Germline CDR1 MNHEY, CDR2 SVGEGT. The CDR3 is 13 residues long. CDR3 protein: CASSRLLAETQYF. CDR3 coding DNA: TGTGCCAGCAGTCGTTTACTAGCGGAGACCCAGTACTTC.

For this clonotype: A much larger clone differs from this one at a single base, so this may be a read error. The chain recombines TRBV5-4 with TRBJ2-7, with TRBD2 as a possible D gene (6 bases). The CDR3 totals 13 residues. Germline CDR1 is SGHNT and CDR2 is YYREEE (reference sequence). The CDR3 loop reads CATSLGLPYEQYF. CDR3 in DNA: TGTGCCACCAGCTTGGGACTTCCCTACGAGCAGTACTTC.

The chain combines TRBV29-1 with TRBJ1-5; 8 bases map to TRBD1. The ends lost 6 bases at V and 4 bases at J; junction bases unmatched: 2. This CDR3 is built from 12 residues. Germline V gives CDR1 SQVTM, CDR2 ANQGSEA. In DNA form, the CDR3 reads TGCAGCGTGACAGGGGATAATCAGCCCCAGCATTTT. The encoded protein is CSVTGDNQPQHF. The entire variable domain, with the rest obtained from reference TRBV29-1 and TRBJ1-5, is as follows: SAVISQKPSRDICQRGTSLTIQCQVDSQVTMMFWYRQQPGQSLTLIATANQGSEATYESGFVIDKFPISRPNLTFSTLTVSNMSPEDSSIYLCSVTGDNQPQHFGDGTRLSIL.

The chain employs TRBV29-1 and TRBJ1-1; D remains unclear. Germline loops: CDR1 SQVTM, CDR2 ANQGSEA. Trimming removed 8 bases from V and 2 bases from J, with 12 bases in between. This CDR3 is built from 12 residues. The CDR3, as DNA: TGCAGCAGTTACTCGGACAACACTGAAGCTTTCTTT. Its protein is CSSYSDNTEAFF.

The chain recombines TRBV10-3 with TRBJ2-5, with D uncertain. The germline V gene has CDR1 ENHRY and CDR2 SYGVKD. This CDR3 contains 14 residues. V gave up 5 bases and J gave up 3 bases, with 13 bases separating them. CDR3 loop: CAISHGGEEETQYF. For the CDR3, the DNA is TGTGCCATCAGTCACGGCGGAGAGGAAGAGACCCAGTACTTC.

This clonotype was recorded many times. The chain recombines TRBV7-2 with TRBJ1-3; TRBD1 is a possible D gene (6 bases). The CDR3 spans 15 residues. Germline V lookup: CDR1 SGHTA, CDR2 FQGNSA. The ends were cut back, 6 bases at V and 5 bases at J, with 17 bases in the middle. CDR3 in DNA: TGTGCCAGCAGTCCGTCATGGACAGCACGAAACACCATATATTTT. Protein sequence: CASSPSWTARNTIYF.

The table lists this clonotype with a few counts. The chain joins TRBV4-1 to TRBJ2-7; no clear D gene. V lost 1 base to trimming and J lost 2 bases, with 9 bases between them. The CDR3 totals 14 residues. The germline V gene has CDR1 MGHRA and CDR2 YSYEKL. CDR3 sequence: CASSQATAPYEQYF. The CDR3 bases are TGCGCCAGCAGCCAAGCGACTGCTCCCTACGAGCAGTACTTC.

This clonotype occurred a few times. CDR3 amino acids: CASSSGGVRDYTF. The CDR3 DNA is TGTGCCAGCAGCTCCGGGGGGGTCCGAGACTACACCTTC. J is TRBJ1-2 and V is TRBV27, with D perhaps TRBD1 (5 bases). Per the germline V gene, CDR1 is MNHEY and CDR2 is SMNVEV (reference sequence). V lost 6 bases and J lost 10, with 18 bases in between. The CDR3 sequence is 13 residues long.

This clonotype showed up many times. The rearrangement links TRBV10-3 to TRBJ2-2; 8 bases are a match to TRBD1. V dropped 4 bases and J dropped 5; count of bases not matched to a gene: 6. The CDR3 covers 15 residues. Per germline, CDR1 ENHRY and CDR2 SYGVKD. DNA for the CDR3: TGTGCCATCAGTGTTGACAGGGGCGATACCGGGGAGCTGTTTTTT. Translating gives CAISVDRGDTGELFF.

The V gene is TRBV29-1, the J gene TRBJ2-5; TRBD2 agrees at 9 bases. The germline gives CDR1 SQVTM, CDR2 ANQGSEA. The V segment lost 4 bases and the J segment 5 bases; nucleotides outside the gene matches: 5. The CDR3 has 13 amino acids. CDR3 in amino acids: CSVAGGREETQYF. For the CDR3, the DNA is TGCAGCGTTGCAGGCGGGAGGGAGGAGACCCAGTACTTC.

The J gene is TRBJ1-2, the V gene TRBV4-3, with D possibly being TRBD1 (5 bases). The CDR3 is made up of 14 amino acids. Germline V gives CDR1 LGHNA, CDR2 YSLEER. V lost 0 bases and J lost 8, with 13 bases in between. The CDR3 sequence is CASSQDDSWGGYTF. In DNA, the CDR3 is TGCGCCAGCAGCCAAGATGACAGTTGGGGAGGCTACACCTTC.

This clonotype appeared many times. J is TRBJ2-5 and V is TRBV5-1; D unresolved. Germline CDR1 and CDR2: SGHRS and YFSETQ. CDR3 size: 12 residues. V dropped 6 bases and J dropped 2 bases, with 8 bases sitting between them. Here the CDR3 reads CASKNIQETQYF. DNA for the CDR3: TGCGCCAGCAAGAACATACAAGAGACCCAGTACTTC.